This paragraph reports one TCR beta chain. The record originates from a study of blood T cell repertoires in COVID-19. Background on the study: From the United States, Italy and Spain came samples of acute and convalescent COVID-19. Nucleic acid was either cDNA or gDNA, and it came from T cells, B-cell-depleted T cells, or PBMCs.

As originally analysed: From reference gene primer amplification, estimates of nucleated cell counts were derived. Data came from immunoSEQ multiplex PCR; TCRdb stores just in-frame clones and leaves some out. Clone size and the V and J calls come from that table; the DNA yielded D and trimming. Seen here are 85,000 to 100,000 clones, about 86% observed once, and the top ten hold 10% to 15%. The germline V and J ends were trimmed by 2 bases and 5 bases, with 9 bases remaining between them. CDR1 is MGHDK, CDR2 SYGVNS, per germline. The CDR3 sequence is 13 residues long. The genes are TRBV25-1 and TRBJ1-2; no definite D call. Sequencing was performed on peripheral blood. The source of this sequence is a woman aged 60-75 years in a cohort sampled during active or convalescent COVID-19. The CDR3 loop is CASSEGGRYGYTF. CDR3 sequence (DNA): TGTGCCAGCAGTGAAGGAGGGAGATATGGCTACACCTTC.